These T cell receptor beta chains were read from a single sample in a study of T cell repertoires in cytomegalovirus infection. Each CDR3 protein gets one entry after TCRdb re-called the reads with MiXCR. The sample holds around 180,000 distinct CDR3 sequences; roughly 30% are singletons and the top ten take just over 30%. Sequencing was done on a sample of PBMCs. These receptors were collected from a human donor in good health (CMV status not recorded). Some clones in this sample may be carry-over from other donors' samples. The CDR3 runs from the conserved cysteine through the conserved F or W. A D gene is named only where the DNA matches it firmly. Size is stated for part of the rows, as once, few or many counts, or as a class when the clone is expanded.

few	TRBJ2-3	TRBV7-9	NA	TGTGCCAGCAGCTTAGACCAGGGAACAGATACGCAGTATTTT	CASSLDQGTDTQYF
NA	TRBJ1-1	TRBV20-1	TRBD1	TGCAGTGCTCCTGGACAGGGTAGATGGGAGAACACTGAAGATTTCTTT	CSAPGQGRWENTEDFF
NA	TRBJ1-1	TRBV6-1	NA	TGTGCCAGCAGACATACAGGGTCAGGTTGGACTGAAGCTTTCTTT	CASRHTGSGWTEAFF
NA	TRBJ2-7	TRBV3-1	NA	TGTGCCAGCAGCCAAGTATCGAGAACGGCGGGATACGAGCAGTACTTC	CASSQVSRTAGYEQYF
few	TRBJ2-3	TRBV29-1	TRBD2	TGCAGCGTGTCCCCGACTAGCAGAAGCACAGATACGCAGTATTTT	CSVSPTSRSTDTQYF
many	TRBJ2-1	TRBV11-2	NA	TGTGCCAGCAGCCATACAGACTACAATGAGCAGTTCTTC	CASSHTDYNEQFF
many	TRBJ1-5	TRBV7-9	NA	TGTGCCAGCAGCTTAGACAGGTCTGATCAGCCCCAGCATTTT	CASSLDRSDQPQHF
NA	TRBJ1-1	TRBV11-1	TRBD1	TGTGCCAGCAGTTACCAGGACAGGGTGAGCACTGAAGCTTTCTTT	CASSYQDRVSTEAFF
NA	TRBJ1-1	TRBV6-5	NA	TGTGCCAGCAGTTACTCCATCCGACGGATTATGAACACTGAAGCTTTCTTT	CASSYSIRRIMNTEAFF
few	TRBJ2-3	TRBV6-6	NA	TGTGCCAGCAGTCCGCTGAAGGGGCCCGAGAAATTCACAGATACGCAGTATTTT	CASSPLKGPEKFTDTQYF
few	TRBJ2-6	TRBV19	TRBD1	TGTGCCAGTAGTCAACAGGGGGCAACCTCTGGGGCCAACGTCCTGACTTTC	CASSQQGATSGANVLTF
NA	TRBJ2-7	TRBV7-9	NA	TGTGCCAGCAGCTCCGGACATAACTCCTACGAGCAGTACTTC	CASSSGHNSYEQYF
NA	TRBJ2-3	TRBV5-6	NA	TGTGACAGCAGCAACCTCCGGGGGAACACAGATACGCAGTATTTT	CDSSNLRGNTDTQYF
NA	TRBJ1-5	TRBV6-2/TRBV6-3	NA	TGTGCCAGCAGTGGGGAAGACAATCAGCCCCAGCATTTT	CASSGEDNQPQHF
NA	TRBJ2-3	TRBV19	TRBD1	TGTGCCAGTAGTCCTGACAGGGCCACAGATACGCAGTATTTT	CASSPDRATDTQYF
few	TRBJ2-1	TRBV29-1	NA	TGCAGCGTTGGTCCTCTCCAATCCTACAATGAGCAGTTCTTC	CSVGPLQSYNEQFF
few	TRBJ2-7	TRBV6-2/TRBV6-3	NA	TGTGCCAGCAATCCGGACAGCGGGACCGCCTACGAGCAGTACTTC	CASNPDSGTAYEQYF
NA	TRBJ2-5	TRBV29-1	TRBD1	TGCAGCGCATGGGACAGTTATGACCAGTACTTC	CSAWDSYDQYF
few	TRBJ1-1	TRBV5-1	NA	TGCGCCAGCAGCTTGAGAACAGGGCCCACTGAAGCTTTCTTT	CASSLRTGPTEAFF
few	TRBJ2-3	TRBV29-1	NA	TGCAGCGTATTAGCGGGACAGAGGTTCACAGATACGCAGTATTTT	CSVLAGQRFTDTQYF
few	TRBJ2-5	TRBV7-2	TRBD2	TGTGCCAGCAGCCCGCTCAGCGGGGACCAGTACTTC	CASSPLSGDQYF
few	TRBJ2-1	TRBV4-1	NA	TGCGCCAGCAGCCAAGAGCCAGGAGGGGGTTACAATGAGCAGTTCTTC	CASSQEPGGGYNEQFF
NA	TRBJ1-2	TRBV7-2	TRBD1	TGTGCCAGCAGCTTAACGAGGGGGCCTGGGGGCTACACCTTC	CASSLTRGPGGYTF
few	TRBJ1-5	TRBV6-2/TRBV6-3	NA	TGTGCCAGCACCTCGTCGGAGATCCAGCCCCAGCATTTT	CASTSSEIQPQHF
NA	TRBJ2-3	TRBV7-7	TRBD1	TGTGCTAGCAGCCTAGGACAGGGGGCTACGTATACGCAGTATTTT	CASSLGQGATYTQYF
few	TRBJ2-3	TRBV29-1	TRBD1	TGCAGCTCAGGGGGCTCGAATACGCAGTATTTT	CSSGGSNTQYF
few	TRBJ1-1	TRBV2	NA	TGTGCCAGCAGTGAATTCACAGGAGAGAACACTGAAGCTTTCTTT	CASSEFTGENTEAFF
NA	TRBJ1-4	TRBV10-1	NA	TGCGCCATCGGGACGAGGGTGAATGAAAAACTGTTTTTT	CAIGTRVNEKLFF
many	TRBJ1-5	TRBV7-2	TRBD1	TGTGCCAGCAGCTCGACAGGGGGAAGCAATCAGCCCCAGCATTTT	CASSSTGGSNQPQHF